Shown below are 3 T cell receptor beta chains from a single sample sequenced in a study of T cell clonotyping in hematopoietic cell transplantation. The data were produced by immunoSEQ multiplex PCR, yet TCRdb's version contains in-frame clones alone and is incomplete. The data contain 15,000 to 20,000 clones, around 66% of them singletons. The sample was PBMCs, taken 30 days after allogeneic stem cell transplant. All receptors derive from a male patient aged 50 or older who had an allogeneic stem cell transplant from an unrelated donor, so T cells may come from the graft donor. Some clones in this sample may be carry-over from other donors' samples.

This clone showed up just a few times. The V call is TRBV6-6, the J call TRBJ2-7; D is uncertain. The CDR3 is made up of 12 amino acids. With 6 bases removed from V and 0 bases from J, the gap between germline ends came to 6 bases. From germline, CDR1 is MNHNY and CDR2 SVGAGI (reference sequence). The CDR3 protein is CASRGDSYEQYF. CDR3 DNA sequence: TGTGCCAGCAGAGGAGACTCCTACGAGCAGTACTTC.

V gene TRBV25-1 combines with J gene TRBJ2-7; tentative D call: TRBD2 (6 bases). The CDR3 is 13 residues long. CDR1 is MGHDK, CDR2 SYGVNS, per germline. V was trimmed by 3 bases and J by 9 bases, leaving 15 bases between them. CDR3 sequence (DNA): TGTGCCAGCAGTGACCCTACCAGGCGGGGGCAGTACTTC. This sequence encodes CASSDPTRRGQYF.

This chain connects TRBV30 to TRBJ1-4, with D possibly matching TRBD1 (5 bases). The CDR3 runs 14 residues. V gave up 4 bases and J gave up 3 bases, with 12 bases separating them. Germline lookup yields CDR1 GTSNPN and CDR2 SVGIG (reference sequence). CDR3 in amino acids: CAWKTGGANEKLFF. In DNA form, the CDR3 reads TGTGCCTGGAAAACGGGGGGGGCTAATGAAAAACTGTTTTTT.